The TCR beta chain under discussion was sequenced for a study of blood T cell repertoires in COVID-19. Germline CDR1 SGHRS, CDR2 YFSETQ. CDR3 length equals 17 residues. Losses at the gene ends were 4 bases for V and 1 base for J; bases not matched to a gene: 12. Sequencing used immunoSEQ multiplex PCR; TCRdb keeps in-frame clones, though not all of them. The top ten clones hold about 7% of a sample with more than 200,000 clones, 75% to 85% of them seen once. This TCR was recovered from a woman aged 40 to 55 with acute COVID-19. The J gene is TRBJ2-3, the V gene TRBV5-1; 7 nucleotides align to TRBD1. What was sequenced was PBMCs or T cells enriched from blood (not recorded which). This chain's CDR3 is CASSRIRQGVGTDTQYF. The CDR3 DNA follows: TGCGCCAGCAGCCGGATCCGACAGGGTGTCGGCACAGATACGCAGTATTTT.